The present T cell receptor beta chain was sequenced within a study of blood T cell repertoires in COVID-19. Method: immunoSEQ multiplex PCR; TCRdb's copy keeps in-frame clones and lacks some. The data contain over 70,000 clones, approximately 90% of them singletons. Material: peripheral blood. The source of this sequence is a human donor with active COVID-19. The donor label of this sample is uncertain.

In DNA, the CDR3 is TGTGCCAGCAGCTTAGTCGGGGTCGATGAGCAGTTCTTC. Amino acids: CASSLVGVDEQFF. The chain couples TRBV7-8 to TRBJ2-1; tentative D call: TRBD2 (5 bases). Germline CDR1 is SGHVS and CDR2 is FQNEAQ. The CDR3 runs 13 residues. The V gene lost 1 base and the J gene lost 8 bases, with 9 bases spanning the gap.